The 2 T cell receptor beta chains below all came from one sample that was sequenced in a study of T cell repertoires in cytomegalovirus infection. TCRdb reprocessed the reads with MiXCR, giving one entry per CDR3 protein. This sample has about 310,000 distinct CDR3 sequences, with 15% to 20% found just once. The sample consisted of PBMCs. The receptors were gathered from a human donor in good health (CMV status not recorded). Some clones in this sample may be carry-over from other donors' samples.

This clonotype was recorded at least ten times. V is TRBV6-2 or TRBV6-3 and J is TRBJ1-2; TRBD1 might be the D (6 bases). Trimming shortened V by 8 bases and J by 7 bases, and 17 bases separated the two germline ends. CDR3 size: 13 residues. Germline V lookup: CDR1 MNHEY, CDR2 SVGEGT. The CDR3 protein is CASLGGGVGGYTF. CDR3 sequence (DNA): TGTGCCAGCCTCGGTGGGGGCGTCGGTGGCTACACCTTC.

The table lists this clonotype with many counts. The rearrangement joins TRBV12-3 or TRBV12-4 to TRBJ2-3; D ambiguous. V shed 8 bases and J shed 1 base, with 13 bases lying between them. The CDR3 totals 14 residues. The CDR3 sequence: CASLSLEGTDTQYF. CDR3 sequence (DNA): TGTGCCAGCTTGTCCCTCGAGGGCACAGATACGCAGTATTTT.